This is a list of T cell receptor beta chains from one sample in a study of blood T cell repertoires in COVID-19. Data came from immunoSEQ multiplex PCR; TCRdb stores just in-frame clones and leaves some out. The sample shows 350,000 to 500,000 clones, around 90% of them seen only once. Sequenced sample: peripheral blood. These receptor sequences come from a young man with COVID-19, enrolled during active disease. CDR3s include the opening cysteine and the closing phenylalanine or tryptophan.

j_call | cdr3_length | v_call | cdr3_aa
TRBJ2-1 | 15 | TRBV5-1 | CASRRGTGDRNEQFF
TRBJ2-3 | 13 | TRBV5-6 | CASSLAQADTQYF
TRBJ2-5 | 14 | TRBV5-1 | CASSYGQGRETQYF
TRBJ2-3 | 16 | TRBV7-8 | CASSLIAGSSTDTQYF
TRBJ1-5 | 13 | TRBV12-3/TRBV12-4 | CASGRGLSQPQHF
TRBJ2-7 | 15 | TRBV6-5 | CASRSTSGSSYEQYF
TRBJ2-2 | 14 | TRBV6-4 | CASRRQMNTGELFF
TRBJ2-7 | 17 | TRBV2 | CASSGTSGRRRTYEQYF
TRBJ2-2 | 13 | TRBV5-6 | CASSVGQGYKLFF
TRBJ1-2 | 14 | TRBV5-1 | CASSIPGQGHGYTF
TRBJ2-3 | 13 | TRBV29-1 | CSVVVGGTDTQYF
TRBJ2-1 | 16 | TRBV6-4 | CASSGLAGGLGTEQFF
TRBJ2-1 | 17 | TRBV19 | CASSWGGSVRSYNEQFF
TRBJ2-7 | 15 | TRBV30 | CAWSGPEGTIYEQYF
TRBJ1-2 | 14 | TRBV6-5 | CASRSDKGAYGYTF
TRBJ2-7 | 17 | TRBV3-1/TRBV3-2 | CASSQWPRTGGLYEQYF
TRBJ2-7 | 14 | TRBV5-4 | CASSLWDSPYEQYF
TRBJ2-3 | 16 | TRBV2 | CASGRETSGLSDTQYF
TRBJ1-1 | 16 | TRBV6-5 | CASSYSRAGRETEAFF
TRBJ2-7 | 13 | TRBV4-1 | CASKEGGRREQYF
TRBJ1-2 | 12 | TRBV19 | CASSRDRVGYTF
TRBJ2-3 | 14 | TRBV10-3 | CAISSLGLTDTQYF
TRBJ2-3 | 17 | TRBV7-9 | CASSLGTGYGITDTQYF